This TCR beta chain emerged from a study of radiotherapy plus CTLA-4 blockade in lung cancer. The CDR3 runs to 15 residues. V trimming: 2 bases; J trimming: 3 bases; junction bases outside the gene matches: 5. CDR1 and CDR2 from the germline V gene are SGHAT and FQNNGV. TCRdb keeps only in-frame clones here, not all; method: immunoSEQ multiplex PCR. The repertoire includes about 98,000 clones, 82% of them detected once, and 3.4% sits in the top ten. J is TRBJ2-3 and V is TRBV11-2; 7 nucleotides align to TRBD2. The starting material was peripheral blood, obtained from a patient treated with radiotherapy plus ipilimumab. The source of this sequence is a human donor with non-small cell lung cancer who had a partial response to radiotherapy plus ipilimumab. CDR3 coding DNA: TGTGCCAGCAGCTTAAATGGCGGGAGAACAGATACGCAGTATTTT. Amino acids: CASSLNGGRTDTQYF.